This entry lists 25 T cell receptor beta chains sequenced from one sample in a study of cytomegalovirus exposure and HLA in healthy donors (dated by TCRdb to the late 2010s). The library was produced with the immunoSEQ multiplex PCR assay. The multiplex PCR relied on a mix of 60 forward primers for TCR Vbeta segments and 13 reverse primers for TCR Jbeta segments. This is the immuneACCESS table as TCRdb keeps it, with only in-frame sequences that have V and J called. A part of the clones is gone; compared with another copy, unresolved V genes explain less than half, and the rest is unexplained. The sample table contains roughly 190,000 clones; only one count was recorded for 75% to 90% of them. Over 1% of the sample lies in the top ten. The sequencing input was PBMCs. The origin of the receptors is a man aged 25 to 40 in good health and CMV-seronegative.

The chain carries TRBV27 and TRBJ2-5; a weak D match, TRBD1 (6 bases). Germline V CDR1 and CDR2: MNHEY, SMNVEV (reference sequence). The CDR3 contains 16 residues. Trimming shortened V by 6 bases and J by 5 bases, and 22 bases separated the two germline ends. In nucleotides, the CDR3 is TGTGCCAGCAGGCCCGAATATCCAGGGGCTTCGGAGACCCAGTACTTC. Its protein is CASRPEYPGASETQYF.

This clone turned up a few times. V gene TRBV4-1 combines with J gene TRBJ2-5, with D possibly being TRBD1 (5 bases). The germline gives CDR1 MGHRA, CDR2 YSYEKL. The CDR3 runs 16 residues. Trimming cost V 0 bases and J 2 bases, with 13 bases left between them. The CDR3 is CASSQDRQIVQETQYF. The CDR3 DNA reads as TGCGCCAGCAGCCAAGATCGACAGATAGTACAAGAGACCCAGTACTTC.

V is TRBV7-6 and J is TRBJ2-1; D is possibly TRBD2 (6 bases). Trimming took 5 bases from V and 3 from J, leaving 26 bases between them. The CDR3 totals 19 residues. Germline V gene lookup returns CDR1 SGHVS and CDR2 FNYEAQ. CDR3 residues: CASSPWGTTGEVGYNEQFF. CDR3 in DNA: TGTGCCAGCAGCCCCTGGGGGACCACGGGGGAGGTGGGCTACAATGAGCAGTTCTTC.

The chain links TRBV7-2 to TRBJ2-1, with D unclear. Trimming left V 6 bases short and J 7 bases short, with 16 bases between. The CDR3 runs 14 residues. Germline values: CDR1 SGHTA, CDR2 FQGNSA. In nucleotides, the CDR3 is TGTGCCAGCAGACAAGACTCCCTCGGTAATGAGCAGTTCTTC. Protein: CASRQDSLGNEQFF.

This chain connects TRBV5-1 to TRBJ2-5; the match to TRBD2 covers 12 bases. Germline CDR1 and CDR2: SGHRS and YFSETQ. V was clipped by 4 bases and J by 5 bases; unmatched bases: 3. The CDR3 sequence is 14 residues long. For the CDR3, the DNA is TGCGCCAGCAGCGGCGGGACTAGCGGGGAGACCCAGTACTTC. Amino acid sequence: CASSGGTSGETQYF.

The chain recombines TRBV5-6 with TRBJ2-5, with D tentatively TRBD2 (6 bases). V was pared by 4 bases and J by 5 bases, with 21 bases between. Germline V gene data show CDR1 as SGHDT and CDR2 as YYEEEE. The length of the CDR3 is 16 residues. The CDR3 sequence is CASSPGGAGFWETQYF. The DNA of the CDR3 is TGTGCCAGCAGCCCCGGGGGTGCAGGTTTCTGGGAGACCCAGTACTTC.

This clone appeared once. J is TRBJ1-5 and V is TRBV9; 7 bases match TRBD1. J was trimmed by 0 bases and V by 3 bases; bases with no gene match: 3. Germline CDR1 and CDR2: SGDLS and YYNGEE. The CDR3 is made up of 15 amino acids. The CDR3 DNA sequence: TGTGCCAGCAGCGCCGGGACAGCTAGCAATCAGCCCCAGCATTTT. This sequence encodes CASSAGTASNQPQHF.

The chain employs TRBV5-1 and TRBJ2-5, with 7 bases lining up with TRBD2. CDR1 SGHRS and CDR2 YFSETQ come from the germline V gene. Trimming took 3 bases from V and 2 from J; bases not matched to a gene: 4. The CDR3 spans 14 residues. The CDR3 coding sequence is TGCGCCAGCAGCTGGACTAGTCGACAAGAGACCCAGTACTTC. As protein: CASSWTSRQETQYF.

With respect to this clone: One end of the junction fails to match germline, which may point to a read error. The chain uses TRBV7-9 and TRBJ2-2; 8 bases fit TRBD1. Germline V gives CDR1 SEHNR, CDR2 FQNEAQ (reference sequence). The CDR3 covers 16 residues. The CDR3 DNA reads as TGTTCCAGCAGCATAGGGAGACAGGGGAGCACCGGGGAGCTGTTTTTT. This gives the protein CSSSIGRQGSTGELFF.

The V call is TRBV19, the J call TRBJ1-5; the match to TRBD1 covers 7 bases. Germline values: CDR1 LNHDA, CDR2 SQIVND (reference sequence). This CDR3 is 15 amino acids long. J lost 7 bases, V lost 6 bases, and 12 bases had no gene match. The CDR3 here is CASRDHSGGEQPQHF. The CDR3 DNA is TGTGCCAGTAGAGATCATTCAGGGGGTGAACAGCCCCAGCATTTT.

This chain links TRBV7-2 with TRBJ2-2, with 10 bases aligning to TRBD2. From germline, CDR1 is SGHTA and CDR2 FQGNSA. The CDR3 runs to 14 residues. J gave up 7 bases and V 5 bases, and 4 bases lay outside the gene matches. This chain's CDR3 is CASSAGLAFGELFF. CDR3 DNA: TGTGCCAGCAGCGCGGGACTAGCGTTCGGGGAGCTGTTTTTT.

V gene TRBV6-1 combines with J gene TRBJ2-7; no clear D gene. The CDR3 loop spans 13 amino acids. V lost 10 bases and J 5 bases, leaving 18 bases between the germline ends. Germline CDR1 and CDR2: MNHNS and SASEGT. For the CDR3, the DNA is TGTGCCATCCGACGGAGCCCTACAAACGAGCAGTACTTC. Translated: CAIRRSPTNEQYF.

The rearrangement joins TRBV2 to TRBJ1-1; D remains unclear. The germline V and J ends were trimmed by 3 bases and 6 bases, with 29 bases remaining between them. Germline values: CDR1 SNHLY, CDR2 FYNNEI. The CDR3 is 19 amino acids. CDR3 region: CASSDLVSGTSIRLPEAFF. The CDR3 DNA is TGTGCCAGCAGTGACCTCGTCTCGGGAACTTCTATTAGATTACCTGAAGCTTTCTTT.

This sequence joins TRBV2 and TRBJ2-2; 9 bases fit TRBD1. The CDR3 contains 15 residues. Germline V lookup: CDR1 SNHLY, CDR2 FYNNEI. With 5 bases clipped from V and 3 bases from J, the junction kept 4 bases outside the gene matches. For the CDR3, the DNA is TGTGCCAGCAGTTTCCGACAGGGGGACACCGGGGAGCTGTTTTTT. Amino acids: CASSFRQGDTGELFF.

The chain employs TRBV18 and TRBJ1-2, with D unclear. CDR1 is KGHSH, CDR2 LQKENI, per germline. The CDR3 has 13 residues. Trimming took off 5 bases at V and 8 bases at J, with 15 bases between the two ends. The CDR3 reads CASSRSRDIGYTF. The CDR3 DNA follows: TGTGCCAGCTCAAGATCTCGCGATATCGGCTACACCTTC.

The CDR3 bases are TGTGCCAGCACCCCGGTGGGGACAGGCTACGAGCAGTACTTC. Encoded protein: CASTPVGTGYEQYF. The chain employs TRBV2 and TRBJ2-7; 8 bases fit TRBD1. The CDR3 length is 14 residues. The germline gives CDR1 SNHLY, CDR2 FYNNEI. V was clipped by 7 bases and J by 3 bases; unmatched bases: 8.

The chain recombines TRBV5-5 with TRBJ2-3; TRBD1 is a possible D gene (5 bases). The CDR3 is made up of 17 amino acids. Germline V gives CDR1 SGHKS, CDR2 YYEKEE (reference sequence). The V gene lost 0 bases and the J gene lost 0 bases, with 14 bases spanning the gap. The CDR3 DNA reads TGTGCCAGCAGCTTGGAACAACGGACACCAAGCACAGATACGCAGTATTTT. Translating gives CASSLEQRTPSTDTQYF.

To note about this clone: The same CDR3 is also encoded by other DNA sequences in this sample. V is TRBV19 and J is TRBJ2-1; TRBD2 matches at 7 bases. Germline V gene sequence: CDR1 LNHDA, CDR2 SQIVND (reference sequence). The CDR3 length is 15 residues. Trimming removed 3 bases from V and 6 bases from J; junction bases left unmatched: 8. In DNA, the CDR3 is TGTGCCAGTAGTATTGGTGGGAGGGCCCTCAATGAGCAGTTCTTC. Its protein is CASSIGGRALNEQFF.

The chain couples TRBV18 to TRBJ1-1; D call uncertain. V lost 2 bases, J lost 0 bases, and 7 bases lay in between. This CDR3 spans 14 amino acids. The germline gives CDR1 KGHSH, CDR2 LQKENI. The CDR3 DNA reads TGTGCCAGCTCACCAGAACAGATGAACACTGAAGCTTTCTTT. It yields the protein CASSPEQMNTEAFF.

The chain links TRBV4-3 to TRBJ1-6; possible D gene TRBD1, 5 bases. The CDR3 has 16 residues. V was trimmed by 1 base and J by 13 bases, leaving 20 bases between them. CDR1 and CDR2 from the germline V gene are LGHNA and YSLEER. Here the CDR3 reads CASSQGGRALNNPLHF. Here the CDR3 DNA reads TGCGCCAGCAGCCAAGGTGGCAGGGCCCTTAATAATCCCCTCCACTTT.

This chain connects TRBV4-1 to TRBJ1-5, with a weak D call TRBD1 (5 bases). The CDR3 is made up of 18 amino acids. Per the germline V gene, CDR1 is MGHRA and CDR2 is YSYEKL. V lost 3 bases and J 1 base, leaving 19 bases between the germline ends. Here the CDR3 reads CASSHLQGPRRSNQPQHF. CDR3 DNA: TGCGCCAGCAGCCATCTTCAGGGCCCCAGACGGAGCAATCAGCCCCAGCATTTT.

This clone appeared once. V is TRBV6-4 and J is TRBJ2-6; D call uncertain. Trimming pared 6 bases from V and 0 bases from J, leaving 9 bases between. The germline CDR1 and CDR2 sequences are MRHNA and SNTAGT. This CDR3 spans 15 amino acids. CDR3: CASSVESSGANVLTF. As DNA, the CDR3 is TGTGCCAGCAGCGTTGAGAGCTCTGGGGCCAACGTCCTGACTTTC.

The rearrangement links TRBV25-1 to TRBJ1-2; 7 bases align to TRBD1. Losses at the gene ends were 6 bases for V and 4 bases for J; bases not matched to a gene: 5. CDR1 and CDR2 (germline): MGHDK, SYGVNS. CDR3 length equals 13 residues. CDR3 loop: CASSPGTAYGYTF. Here the CDR3 DNA reads TGTGCCAGCAGCCCAGGGACAGCCTATGGCTACACCTTC.

The rearrangement joins TRBV2 to TRBJ1-1; weak D call: TRBD1 (5 bases). Looked up from germline, CDR1 is SNHLY and CDR2 is FYNNEI. The ends were cut back, 6 bases at V and 2 bases at J, with 13 bases in the middle. The CDR3 totals 14 residues. CDR3 nucleotides: TGTGCCAGCAGAGCCTTAGACAGAAACACTGAAGCTTTCTTT. This encodes CASRALDRNTEAFF.

The V and J genes are TRBV19 and TRBJ2-7; D perhaps matches TRBD2 (5 bases). The CDR3 is 14 residues long. CDR1 is LNHDA, CDR2 SQIVND, per germline (reference sequence). Trimming cost V 5 bases and J 7 bases, with 18 bases left between them. The CDR3 loop is CASSPRTDLSEQYF. The CDR3 DNA reads as TGTGCCAGTAGTCCCCGGACTGACTTAAGTGAGCAGTACTTC. The full variable domain, its missing parts supplied by reference TRBV19 and TRBJ2-7, is DGGITQSPKYLFRKEGQNVTLSCEQNLNHDAMYWYRQDPGQGLRLIYYSQIVNDFQKGDIAEGYSVSREKKESFPLTVTSAQKNPTAFYLCASSPRTDLSEQYFGPGTRLTVT.